Below, one T cell receptor (beta chain) is given with its context. This clone was recorded once. It lacks a known antigen. The sample holds no much larger clone one base away, and base qualities are not on file. The method was the immunoSEQ multiplex PCR assay. The multiplex PCR relied on a mix of 60 forward primers for TCR Vbeta segments and 13 reverse primers for TCR Jbeta segments. Amplification of the CDR3 region of rearranged TCR beta genes was performed with a multiplex PCR assay on genomic DNA. The amplified TCR beta libraries were sequenced on the Illumina HiSeq System as 87-base-pair reads. Turning to the authors' computational methods: A later analysis tallied tens of millions of unique TCR beta chains across the 700 or so repertoires, and roughly 11 million of those chains were shared by two or more donors. Raw reads were error-corrected and collapsed into unique sequences by a nearest-neighbor algorithm in which closely related sequences were merged to remove PCR and sequencing errors. V, D and J gene segments were assigned by aligning CDR3 sequences to IMGT reference sequences. For a sequence to be retained, a match of at least six nucleotides was required to both a V gene segment and a J gene segment. A rearrangement was called productive if the CDR3 had no stop codons and remained in frame with V and J, and every other rearrangement was called non-productive. CDR3 was defined according to IMGT convention as the region running from the second conserved V-encoded cysteine to the conserved J-encoded phenylalanine. In an earlier analysis of approximately 500 of the donors, sequences lacking an unambiguous match to a single V gene segment were excluded. In an earlier analysis of several hundred of the donors, a V segment was called functional when productive rearrangements were above 56.7%, and segregating when the standard deviation between donors exceeded 5%. A statistical classification framework was built for diagnosing cytomegalovirus status from the catalog of TCR beta chain sequences. In a later analysis, TCR nucleotide sequences were compared against IMGT/GENE-DB human TR gene sequences so that V and J genes could be assigned. The TCRdist pipeline was used in a later analysis to assign CDR3 sequences and most-parsimonious VDJ recombination scenarios. In a later analysis, each TCR beta chain was defined by its CDR3 amino acid sequence together with its V-gene family, and reads without a unique V-gene family were excluded. In a later analysis, 500 to 700 highly shared, low-generation-probability nucleotide sequences were removed to address suspected cross-contamination and a sequencing artifact. A later analysis calculated a clonal expansion index for each public chain from normalized within-repertoire ranks of inferred template counts. In a later analysis, generation probabilities were computed with a VDJ recombination model fitted to out-of-frame rearrangements, and the resulting probabilities were checked against IGoR. A later analysis scored TCR-TCR, TCR-HLA and TCR-CMV co-occurrence with hypergeometric tests, applying a repertoire-size bias correction to TCR pairs. In a later analysis, false discovery rates were estimated by permuting HLA or CMV assignments 20 times. A later analysis grouped co-occurring TCRs with DBSCAN, adding TCRdist sequence similarity when clustering within HLA-allele-positive subsets. Repertoires with fewer than 30,000 or more than 120,000 public chains were left out of co-occurrence clustering, as were about five repertoires with anomalous nucleotide sharing. TCRdb holds this immuneACCESS table with in-frame rearrangements only. Some clones are missing; in checked studies, unresolved V genes explain under half, and the rest has no known cause. That table supplies the V and J calls and clone size; D and trimming were determined from the DNA. For this sample there are some 100,000 clones; 60% to 85% appear just once. Of the sample, under 5.5% falls within the top ten clones.

The data were taken from a study of cytomegalovirus exposure and HLA in healthy donors (dated by TCRdb to 2016 to 2017). Regarding the complete study: According to an earlier analysis of 587 of the donors, about 179 million T cells yielded some 120 million unique TCR beta sequences and about 280 Gb of sequence data. About 280 gigabases of sequencing data and tens of millions of unique TCR sequences made up an early release that covered about 640 HLA-typed donors. Of the roughly 400 genotyped donors, roughly 85% fell in the genetic ancestry cluster associated with self-reported Caucasian donors. The study was designed to test whether signatures of past pathogen exposure could be identified by cataloging public T cell receptors. The study used immunosequencing to profile the T cell repertoires of some 600 subjects and linked those repertoires to cytomegalovirus serostatus. In addition to the first cohort of 666 subjects, a separate validation cohort of some 120 different subjects was used. High-throughput TCR immunosequencing, statistical association of individual TCRs with disease status, and machine learning were combined to predict cytomegalovirus infection status. In a later analysis, previously published TCR beta repertoires from 550 to 750 donors were re-analyzed and high-resolution HLA genotyping was added so that TCR occurrence patterns could be studied. Rather than drawing on any new phenotypic data, the later analysis identified candidate immune exposures from TCR beta sequences and the way those sequences occurred across donors. To decide whether each TCR beta V gene segment behaved as functional or pseudogenic, an earlier analysis of approximately 620 of the donors relied on high-throughput TCR beta sequencing. Alongside the repertoire data, information on donor age, sex, ethnicity and CMV serostatus was compiled. Genome-wide SNP genotypes for about 55% of the roughly 670 donors were used in a later genetic analysis, which treated that subset as a discovery cohort. Every discovery cohort repertoire had been produced on one sequencing platform. Class I and class II HLA loci were covered by the typing at four-digit resolution. The number of donors typed differed by locus, with about 629-640 for A, B, C, DRB1 and DQB1, 522 for DQA1, about 610 for DPA1, and some 450 for DPB1. Several DR-DQ haplotypes were treated as single units for association and clustering because of strong linkage in the cohort. Among 398 genotyped donors of the cohort, an average of roughly 230,000 unique TCR beta nucleotide sequences was sequenced per donor, of which approximately 18% were non-productive. What the research found in general, with its limitations: The classifier was reported to diagnose cytomegalovirus status with high specificity and sensitivity in both the original and validation cohorts. HLA typing was unavailable for some donors at each locus, so association tests used only the typed subset. Linkage disequilibrium might explain the correlated functional status among segregating V segments, but an unknown experimental factor could not be ruled out. In a later analysis, most CMV-associated TCR beta chains were found to appear HLA-restricted, with HLA associations seemingly driven largely by CMV exposure. A later analysis associated 15,000 or so TCR beta sequences with specific HLA alleles at a false discovery rate of 0.05. The authors suggested that the approach could potentially be extended to other disease states and immunological phenotypes. Only TCR beta chains were sequenced in this cohort, and the absence of alpha or paired-chain data limited detectable features. A total of 150 to 200 TCR beta chains were listed by the study as associated with cytomegalovirus. A later analysis found that HLA-associated TCR beta chains were more clonally expanded and had lower generation probabilities than equally common non-associated chains. Sequencing depth was assumed to be roughly uniform across donors in the presence/absence analyses, though that assumption may not hold. In a later genetic analysis, a missense DCLRE1C variant was associated with V-gene and J-gene trimming of TCR beta chains, and the association was replicated in an independent cohort. In a later genetic analysis, fewer N-insertions in productive TCRs were reported among donors in an Asian-associated ancestry cluster than the roughly 700-donor mean. In a later analysis, several top co-occurrence clusters were reported to appear linked to parvovirus B19, influenza, CMV and Epstein-Barr virus. In an earlier analysis of about 600 of the donors, most TCR beta V segments appeared in productive rearrangements about 87% or about 30% of the time, broadly matching IMGT annotations. Most TCR sequences were seen in very few donors, while some public TCRs were found in many individuals. In vitro tests confirmed that three of the cytomegalovirus-associated TCR beta chains recognize cytomegalovirus antigens. Because counts were too low, 15 or so rarely observed V segments, including chromosome 9 orphons, were excluded from the earlier analysis of some 590 of the donors. Immune exposure information for the cohort was limited to CMV serostatus. A cluster of highly shared sequence variants was judged likely to be a technical artifact of the sequencing pipeline. A further reported finding was that TCR beta sequences accurately predicted the HLA-A and HLA-B alleles for most subjects in the first cohort. According to a later analysis, TCR association rates differed among HLA loci, with DRB1 alleles showing the most associated TCRs and HLA-C alleles showing the fewest. Strong co-occurrence of HLA alleles, especially DR and DQ, made assigning TCR associations to individual alleles difficult.

In total, approximately 610 healthy bone marrow donors made up the cohort. At the time of sampling, every cohort member was nominally healthy, though immune exposures that went unrecorded were likely present. The donor tested CMV seropositive, placing the donor among the roughly 300 seropositive members of the cohort. Each donor provided a peripheral blood sample, and peripheral blood mononuclear cells were used for TCR beta sequencing. The Qiagen DNeasy Blood Extraction Kit was used to extract genomic DNA from the blood cell samples. The sequenced sample consisted of PBMCs. The sequence was obtained from a woman between 40 and 55 years old in good health and CMV-seropositive.

The DNA reads as follows: TGCAGCGCTCGACCCGGGACAGGGCAGGAAAAACTGTTTTTT. It translates to CSARPGTGQEKLFF. The V and J genes are TRBV29-1 and TRBJ1-4, and 9 bases in between align with TRBD1. CDR1 and CDR2 are drawn from the germline V gene: SQVTM, ANQGSEA. The V end gives up 7 bases and the J end 8 bases, leaving 11 bases in the junction not matched to a gene. CDR3 length: 14 amino acids, cysteine to phenylalanine. Only CDR3 DNA is held: 42 bases, read in frame from base 1.